The TCR beta chain described here comes from a study of T cell repertoires in cytomegalovirus infection. Study-level information: In public TCR beta signatures, there were indications of both CMV infection and matching HLA type. Study-level points and caveats: Cumulative public TCR beta family frequency identified CMV carriers with the relevant HLA. The ex vivo response showed dominance by HLA-C-restricted CMV-specific TCR beta clonotypes.

This clonotype was recorded many times. The target antigen is unknown. TCRdb itself ran the reads through MiXCR, one entry per CDR3 protein. Found here are hundreds of thousands of distinct CDR3 sequences, about a tenth of them singletons; the top ten hold approximately 2.3%. This CDR3 comprises 17 residues. V lost 5 bases and J 4 bases, leaving 23 bases between the germline ends. Per germline, CDR1 SGHVS and CDR2 FQNEAQ. The chain uses TRBV7-8 and TRBJ2-5, with D possibly being TRBD1 or TRBD2 (6 bases each). The sequence derives from a human donor in good health (CMV status not recorded). Some clones in this sample may be carry-over from other donors' samples. Sequenced input: PBMCs. This CDR3 reads CASSPGVGGRRGETQYF. The CDR3 DNA reads TGTGCCAGCAGCCCGGGAGTTGGGGGCCGGCGTGGAGAGACCCAGTACTTC.